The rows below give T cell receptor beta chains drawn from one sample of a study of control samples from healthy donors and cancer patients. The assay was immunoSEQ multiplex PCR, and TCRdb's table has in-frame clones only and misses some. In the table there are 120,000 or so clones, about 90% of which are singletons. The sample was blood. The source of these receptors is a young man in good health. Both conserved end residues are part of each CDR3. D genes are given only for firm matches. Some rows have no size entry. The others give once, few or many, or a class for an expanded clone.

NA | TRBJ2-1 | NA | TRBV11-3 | TGTGCCAGCAGAAACACAGGGATCCCCTACAATGAGCAGTTCTTC | CASRNTGIPYNEQFF
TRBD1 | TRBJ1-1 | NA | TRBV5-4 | TGTGCCAGCAGCCGGACAGGGAGGAGGAATGTGGACACTGAGGCTTTCTTT | CASSRTGRRNVDTEAFF
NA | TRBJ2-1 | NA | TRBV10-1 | TGCGCCAGCAGTGAGTCGATCGGGAGAGCCTACAATGAGCAGTTCTTC | CASSESIGRAYNEQFF
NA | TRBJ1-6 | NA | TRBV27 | TGTGCCAGCAGTTTATGGCGAGGGGACTATAATTCACCCCTCCACTTT | CASSLWRGDYNSPLHF
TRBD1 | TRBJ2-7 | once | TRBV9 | TGTGCCAGCAGCGTAGGGATGGGGACAGAGGGGGAGCAGTACTTC | CASSVGMGTEGEQYF
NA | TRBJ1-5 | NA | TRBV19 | TGTGCCAGTAGTATAGGCGTCAGCAATCAGCCCCAGCATTTT | CASSIGVSNQPQHF
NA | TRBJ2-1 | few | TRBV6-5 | TGTGCCAGCAGTTATAAGCAGTTCGGTCTAAGCGGTGAGCAGTTCTTC | CASSYKQFGLSGEQFF
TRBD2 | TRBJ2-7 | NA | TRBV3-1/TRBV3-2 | TGTGCCAGCAGCCTCCTGACTAGCGGGAGAAACGAGCAGTACTTC | CASSLLTSGRNEQYF
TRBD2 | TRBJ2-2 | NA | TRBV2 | TGTGCCAGCAGGGGGGAGGGGAGCACCGGGGAGCTGTTTTTT | CASRGEGSTGELFF
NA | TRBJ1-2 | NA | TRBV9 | TGTGCCAGCAGCGTAGAGGGGGACACCGTAGGTGGCTACACCTTC | CASSVEGDTVGGYTF
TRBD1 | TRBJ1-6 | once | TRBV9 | TGTGCCAGCGGCCCCGGACAGGGCTACTCACCCCTCCACTTT | CASGPGQGYSPLHF
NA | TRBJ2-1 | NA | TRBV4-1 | TGCGCCAGCAGCCAAGAATCGGGAAACTACAATGAGCAGTTCTTC | CASSQESGNYNEQFF
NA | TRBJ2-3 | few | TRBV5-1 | TGCGCCAGCAGCGTGGACGCCCGCACAGATACGCAGTATTTT | CASSVDARTDTQYF
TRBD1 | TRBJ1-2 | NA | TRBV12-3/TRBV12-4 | TGTGCCAGCAGTTTAGAACAGGGGGGCGGCTACACCTTC | CASSLEQGGGYTF
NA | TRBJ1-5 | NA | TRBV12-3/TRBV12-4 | TGTGCCAGCAGTTTGGATGGGTCCCAGCATTTT | CASSLDGSQHF
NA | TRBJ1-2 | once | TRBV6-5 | TGTGCCAGCATACTGTCGGCCAGCGGGAGGAGCTACACCTTC | CASILSASGRSYTF
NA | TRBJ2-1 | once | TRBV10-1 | TGCGCCAGCAGCAAGGGGCCGAACAATGAGCAGTTCTTC | CASSKGPNNEQFF
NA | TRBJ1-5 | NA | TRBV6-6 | TGTGCGATAAGCCCAGGTAATAGCAATCAGCCCCAGCATTTT | CAISPGNSNQPQHF
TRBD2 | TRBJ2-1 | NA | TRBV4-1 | TGCGCCAGCAGCCAACCGCTTAGCGGGGCGGGTAATGAGCAGTTCTTC | CASSQPLSGAGNEQFF
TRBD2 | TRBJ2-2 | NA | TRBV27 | TGTGCCAGCAAGTTGGCTAGCGGGATCCCCGGGGAGCTGTTTTTT | CASKLASGIPGELFF
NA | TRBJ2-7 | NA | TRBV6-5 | TGTGCCAGCACATCACTCTACGAGCAGTACTTC | CASTSLYEQYF
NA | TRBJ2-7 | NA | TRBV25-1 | TGTGCCAGTGAAGCGGGACAGAACTACGAGCAGTACTTC | CASEAGQNYEQYF
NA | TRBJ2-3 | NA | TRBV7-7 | TGTGCCAGCAGCCCTACAGGATCAGATACGCAGTATTTT | CASSPTGSDTQYF
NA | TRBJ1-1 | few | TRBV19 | TGTGCCAGTAGTACCTGGGGGGGGCGCGGGACTGAAGCTTTCTTT | CASSTWGGRGTEAFF
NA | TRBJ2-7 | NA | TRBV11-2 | TGTGCCAGCAGCAACTCAGGGGCCCACGAGCAGTACTTC | CASSNSGAHEQYF